The sequence of this TCR beta chain was determined in a study of cytomegalovirus exposure and HLA in healthy donors. The CDR3 contains 16 residues. Germline assignment: CDR1 MDHEN and CDR2 SYDVKM. Trimming cost V 5 bases and J 0 bases, with 14 bases left between them. The repertoire was sequenced with immunoSEQ multiplex PCR; TCRdb's copy has only in-frame clones and lacks some. The sample lists about 74,000 clones; roughly 94% were seen once. The sequence was collected from a woman in her late teens or twenties in good health and CMV-seropositive. Source material: PBMCs. The chain links TRBV28 to TRBJ2-1, with D possibly TRBD2 on 6 matching bases. The DNA for the CDR3 is TGTGCCAGCAGTGACTACGGGGGTCGCTCCTACAATGAGCAGTTCTTC. Translating it yields CASSDYGGRSYNEQFF.